The clone carrying this T cell receptor beta chain has just a few counts. Time point reported: persistent/refractory GD, antithyroid drugs over 5 years with positive TRAb. Researchers made the TCR library from RNA that was extracted from PBMCs. This CDR3 comprises 14 residues. The germline gives CDR1 SGDLS, CDR2 YYNGEE. V was pared by 1 base and J by 1 base, with 8 bases between. This record belongs to a study of regulatory T cells in long-lasting Graves disease. Arm-PCR of CDR3 regions with iRepertoire HTBI primers generated TCR beta libraries. From the multiplex PCR reads, TCRdb called clonotypes with MiXCR, one entry per CDR3 protein. This table has some 340,000 distinct CDR3 sequences, approximately 25% appearing once.

The specimen was peripheral blood mononuclear cells (PBMCs), collected when the disease was refractory, from a patient treated with antithyroid drugs. The TCR originated in a middle-aged woman with Graves disease. The V call is TRBV9, the J call TRBJ2-5; no clear D gene. CDR3 loop: CASSVLGTQETQYF. CDR3 sequence (DNA): TGTGCCAGCAGCGTATTGGGCACCCAAGAGACCCAGTACTTC.